This T cell receptor (beta chain) was found in a study of blood T cell repertoires in COVID-19. Study at large: The study drew acute and convalescent COVID-19 samples from the United States, Italy and Spain. Sample material is recorded as cDNA or gDNA derived from T cells, B-cell-depleted T cells, or PBMCs.

In the source study's methods: Estimated nucleated cell counts came from reference gene primer amplification. TCRdb's table, derived via immunoSEQ multiplex PCR, lists solely in-frame clones and lacks some. V, J and clone size are those of that table, while D and trimming were read from the DNA. Of 250,000 to 350,000 clones listed, about 85% are singletons. CDR1 and CDR2 (germline): SGHRS, YFSETQ. There are 15 residues in the CDR3. V was clipped by 1 base and J by 2 bases, with 10 bases between them. This sequence was found in a woman aged 45 to 65 who had recovered from COVID-19. Sample: peripheral blood. This chain joins TRBV5-1 and TRBJ2-1; the D is unclear. The CDR3 region is CASSLSESTYNEQFF. The CDR3 DNA reads as TGCGCCAGCAGCTTGTCTGAATCTACCTACAATGAGCAGTTCTTC.